This TCR beta chain was observed in a study of blood T cell repertoires in COVID-19. Study background: The United States, Italy and Spain provided the acute and convalescent COVID-19 samples. The cDNA or gDNA used as material had been derived from T cells, B-cell-depleted T cells, or PBMCs.

The CDR3 covers 13 residues. Authors' processing steps: Reference gene primer amplification in the assay estimated nucleated cell counts. Generated by immunoSEQ multiplex PCR, the TCRdb table keeps only in-frame clones and is missing some. The DNA was the basis for D and trimming; V, J and clone size are from that table. The sample shows 250,000 to 300,000 clones, 81% of them seen only once. Material for sequencing was peripheral blood. The origin of this receptor is an older woman with active or convalescent COVID-19. V and J are TRBV21-1 and TRBJ2-7; no check of the table's D call, TRBD1, against the DNA was made. TRBV21-1 is assigned pseudogene status. The CDR3 DNA follows: TGTGCTGCCGCGGACAGGTTCTCCTACGAGCAGTACTTC. It is translated as CAAADRFSYEQYF.